This TCR beta chain was recovered during a study of low-dose radiotherapy and immunotherapy resistance in tumors. About the study: Individuals in Cohort 2 had 1 Gy per fraction every two weeks, adding up to 13 Gy over 26 weeks. Patients took 300 mg oral aspirin daily for four cycles from cycle 1 day 1.

Alpha and beta chains were covered, as first-strand cDNA relied on TRAV- and TRBV-specific primers. Amplification, which lasted roughly 20 PCR cycles, used a constant-region primer and V-primer adapter to amplify TCRs. Isolated mRNA underwent amplification by in vitro transcription. TCRdb redid the calling of the reads with MiXCR, one entry per CDR3 protein. The sample lists 100,000 or so distinct CDR3 sequences; more than 20% were seen once. The sample's time point: after trial treatment. Described treatment: LDRT plus nivolumab, ipilimumab, low-dose cyclophosphamide and aspirin (RACIN trial). Every donor was treated with nivolumab, ipilimumab, aspirin, low-dose cyclophosphamide and also low-dose radiotherapy. CDR3 length equals 15 residues. Germline trimming cut 4 bases from V and 4 bases from J; bases unmatched to any gene: 4. The V gene's germline CDR1 is SGHVS and CDR2 FQNEAQ. In this sample, this clonotype turned up a few times.

Sequenced material: PBMCs, taken after low-dose radiotherapy plus immunotherapy. J is TRBJ2-5 and V is TRBV7-8, with 12 bases fitting TRBD2. This sequence was found in a male donor with prostate cancer. CDR3 in DNA: TGTGCCAGCAGCTCTAGCGGGGGGGCCGGAGAGACCCAGTACTTC. Translated, it gives CASSSSGGAGETQYF. Drawing the rest from reference TRBV7-8 and TRBJ2-5, the complete variable domain is GAGVSQSPRYKVAKRGQDVALRCDPISGHVSLFWYQQALGQGPEFLTYFQNEAQLDKSGLPSDRFFAERPEGSVSTLKIQRTQQEDSAVYLCASSSSGGAGETQYFGPGTRLLVL.